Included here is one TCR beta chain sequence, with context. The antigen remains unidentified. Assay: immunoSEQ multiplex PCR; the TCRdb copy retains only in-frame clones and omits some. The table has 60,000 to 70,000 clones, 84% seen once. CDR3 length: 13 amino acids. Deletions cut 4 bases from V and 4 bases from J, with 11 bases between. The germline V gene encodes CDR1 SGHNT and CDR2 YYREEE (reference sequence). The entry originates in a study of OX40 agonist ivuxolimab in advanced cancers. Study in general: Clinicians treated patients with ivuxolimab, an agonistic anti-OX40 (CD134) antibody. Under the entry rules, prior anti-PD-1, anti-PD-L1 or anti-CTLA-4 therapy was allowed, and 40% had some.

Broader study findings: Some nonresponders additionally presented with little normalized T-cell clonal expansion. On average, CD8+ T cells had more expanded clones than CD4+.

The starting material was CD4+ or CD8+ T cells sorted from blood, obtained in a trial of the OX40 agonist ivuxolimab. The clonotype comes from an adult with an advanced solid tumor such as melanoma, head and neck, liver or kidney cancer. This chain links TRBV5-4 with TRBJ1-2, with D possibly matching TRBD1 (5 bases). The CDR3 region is CASSAAGGYGYTF. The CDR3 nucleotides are TGTGCCAGCAGCGCCGCGGGGGGCTATGGCTACACCTTC.